Given below is one T cell receptor (beta chain) in context. These data come from a study of blood T cell repertoires in COVID-19. Background on the study: The United States, Italy and Spain provided the acute and convalescent COVID-19 samples.

Germline V gene lookup returns CDR1 SGHRS and CDR2 YFSETQ. The V gene end was trimmed by 4 bases and the J gene end by 8 bases; junction bases not matched to a gene: 8. The CDR3 runs to 16 residues. Sequencing used immunoSEQ multiplex PCR; TCRdb keeps in-frame clones, though not all of them. The table has roughly 190,000 clones, 84% seen once; the top ten hold around 5.5%. The sequence came from a woman between 65 and 79 years old with active or convalescent COVID-19. The V and J genes are TRBV5-1 and TRBJ2-1, with 14 bases lining up with TRBD2. Source material: peripheral blood. CDR3 in amino acids: CASSQMGLAGVDEQFF. CDR3 sequence (DNA): TGCGCCAGCAGCCAAATGGGACTAGCGGGAGTAGATGAGCAGTTCTTC.